This TCR beta chain was identified in a study of blood T cell repertoires in COVID-19. Study-level information: The origin of the acute and convalescent COVID-19 samples was the United States, Italy and Spain.

This table comes from immunoSEQ multiplex PCR, and its TCRdb copy is limited to in-frame clones, with some not included. The sample has roughly 360,000 clones, roughly 80% seen once; the top ten hold 1.1%. CDR1 SGHVS and CDR2 FNYEAQ come from the germline V gene. V gave up 1 base and J gave up 2 bases, with 11 bases separating them. The CDR3 loop spans 16 amino acids. Sequenced input: peripheral blood. The genes are TRBV7-6 and TRBJ1-4; D might be TRBD1 (5 bases). The sequence was obtained from a human donor with acute or convalescent COVID-19. The donor label of this sample is uncertain. As DNA, the CDR3 is TGTGCCAGCAGCTTAGTGGGGGGTTTGACTAATGAAAAACTGTTTTTT. Amino acids: CASSLVGGLTNEKLFF.